These 2 T cell receptor beta chains share one sample of origin, sequenced in a study of T cell responses to AZD1222 COVID-19 vaccine (dated by TCRdb to about 2021). Library preparation was by the immunoSEQ multiplex PCR assay. Entries here come from immuneACCESS through TCRdb and include only in-frame sequences with V and J called. Some clones fail to appear in such tables; in the studies checked, an unresolved V gene covers under half of the shortfall, and the cause of the remainder is unknown. Across this sample there are tens of thousands of clones, with more than 65% seen only once. Together, the top ten hold 15% to 25% of the sample. The time point tag for this specimen amounts to: baseline before first vaccination. The sample here was peripheral blood, taken on day 0 of AZD1222 vaccination. The source is an adult in good health.

The CDR3 is CASRGTGENSPLHF. The CDR3 nucleotides are TGTGCCAGCAGGGGGACAGGAGAGAATTCACCCCTCCACTTT. This chain links TRBV2 with TRBJ1-6; TRBD1 aligns across 8 bases. Per the germline V gene, CDR1 is SNHLY and CDR2 is FYNNEI. The V and J ends lost 6 bases and 7 bases, in that order; junction bases with no gene match: 5. The CDR3 is 14 residues long.

This sequence joins TRBV12-5 and TRBJ2-2; 12 nucleotides match TRBD2. Losses at the gene ends were 2 bases for V and 5 bases for J; bases not matched to a gene: 6. CDR3 length: 17 residues. Germline V gene sequence: CDR1 LGHNT, CDR2 FRNRAP. CDR3 bases: TGTGCTAGTGGTTTGCCCCGACTAGCGGGAGATACCGGGGAGCTGTTTTTT. The encoded protein is CASGLPRLAGDTGELFF.